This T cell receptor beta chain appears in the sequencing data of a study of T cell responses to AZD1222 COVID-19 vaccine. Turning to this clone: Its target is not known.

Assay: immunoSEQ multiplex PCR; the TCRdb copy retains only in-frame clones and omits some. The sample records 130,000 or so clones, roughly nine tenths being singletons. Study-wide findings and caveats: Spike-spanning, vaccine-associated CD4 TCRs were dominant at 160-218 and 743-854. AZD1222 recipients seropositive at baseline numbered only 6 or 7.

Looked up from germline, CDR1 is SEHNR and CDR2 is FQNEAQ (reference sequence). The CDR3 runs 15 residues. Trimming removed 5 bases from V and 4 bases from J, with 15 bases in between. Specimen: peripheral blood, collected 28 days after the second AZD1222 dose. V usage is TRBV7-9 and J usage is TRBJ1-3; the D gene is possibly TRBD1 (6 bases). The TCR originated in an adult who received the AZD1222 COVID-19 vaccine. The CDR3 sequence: CASSLTGLTGNTIYF. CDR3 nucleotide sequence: TGTGCCAGCAGCCTAACAGGGCTCACAGGAAACACCATATATTTT. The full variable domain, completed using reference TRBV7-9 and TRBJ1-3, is DTGVSQNPRHKITKRGQNVTFRCDPISEHNRLYWYRQTLGQGPEFLTYFQNEAQLEKSRLLSDRFSAERPKGSFSTLEIQRTEQGDSAMYLCASSLTGLTGNTIYFGEGSWLTVV.